Presented here are 6 T cell receptor beta chains from one specimen sequenced in a study of T cell changes during pregnancy in multiple sclerosis. TCRdb's copy holds only in-frame clones and misses some; the assay was immunoSEQ multiplex PCR. The table records 90,000 to 95,000 clones, 94% of them present only once. Sequences were derived from peripheral blood, sampled in the third trimester of pregnancy. The receptor set was obtained from a female donor with multiple sclerosis, enrolled in a pregnancy study.

The V call is TRBV7-2, the J call TRBJ2-1, with 8 bases fitting TRBD2. The CDR3 runs to 14 residues. Germline V CDR1 and CDR2: SGHTA, FQGNSA. The V gene end was trimmed by 4 bases and the J gene end by 6 bases; junction bases not matched to a gene: 5. The CDR3: CASSSRGTSNEQFF. The CDR3 DNA follows: TGTGCCAGCAGCTCCCGGGGGACTAGCAATGAGCAGTTCTTC.

The rearrangement joins TRBV28 to TRBJ1-1, with D possibly being TRBD1 (5 bases). CDR3 size: 13 residues. CDR1 and CDR2 (germline): MDHEN, SYDVKM. Deletions cut 10 bases from V and 5 bases from J, with 17 bases between. CDR3 residues: CATLTSGETEAFF. The CDR3 nucleotides are TGTGCCACCCTGACCTCGGGGGAGACTGAAGCTTTCTTT.

The rearrangement uses TRBV6-6 and TRBJ2-1; 8 bases agree with TRBD2. Unmatched junction bases numbered 3, after V lost 4 bases and J lost 4 bases. The CDR3 has 14 residues. Germline CDR1 and CDR2: MNHNY and SVGAGI (reference sequence). CDR3 bases: TGTGCCAGCAGTTCCCGGGGGGGATACAATGAGCAGTTCTTC. It specifies CASSSRGGYNEQFF.

The rearrangement links TRBV7-9 to TRBJ2-7; 8 bases fit TRBD2. The length of the CDR3 is 15 residues. The ends lost 5 bases at V and 0 bases at J; junction bases unmatched: 6. Germline CDR1 SEHNR, CDR2 FQNEAQ (reference sequence). The CDR3 coding sequence is TGTGCCAGCAGCCCGCGGGGGGACTACTCCTACGAGCAGTACTTC. This sequence encodes CASSPRGDYSYEQYF.

This clone was found a few times. The chain couples TRBV27 to TRBJ2-1; D not certain. Germline lookup yields CDR1 MNHEY and CDR2 SMNVEV (reference sequence). V lost 3 bases and J lost 3, with 6 bases in between. This CDR3 has 13 amino acids. The CDR3 loop reads CASSFQIYNEQFF. DNA for the CDR3: TGTGCCAGCAGTTTCCAAATCTACAATGAGCAGTTCTTC.

CDR3 amino acids: CASSAGLRRYSEQFF. The CDR3, as DNA: TGTGCCAGCAGCGCGGGACTTCGTCGTTATTCCGAGCAGTTCTTC. The chain combines TRBV14 with TRBJ2-1; D possibly corresponds to TRBD2 (6 bases). The CDR3 spans 15 residues. The germline CDR1 and CDR2 sequences are SGHDN and FVKESK. Trimming left V 5 bases short and J 10 bases short, with 21 bases between.